Described below is a single T cell receptor beta chain sequence and its context. Its specificity is unknown. This sample is drawn from a study of T cell repertoires in aging, cancer and after chemotherapy. Study in general: Pre- and post-chemotherapy samples were paired from chronic lymphocytic leukemia patients treated with fludarabine- or bendamustine-based regimens.

With 2 bases removed from V and 0 bases from J, the gap between germline ends came to 4 bases. CDR3 length: 12 residues. From germline, CDR1 is GTSNPN and CDR2 SVGIG (reference sequence). Whole-study findings and limits: Compared with age-matched healthy donors, untreated hematological or solid cancer patients showed higher blood TCR clonality.

Peripheral blood genomic DNA, not sorted cells or RNA, was the template. Multiplex touch-down PCR with TRB-A/B primers amplified rearranged V-D-J TRB sequences. One entry per CDR3 protein, called by TCRdb with MiXCR from the multiplex PCR reads. This sample has just under 5,500 distinct CDR3 sequences, with about two fifths found just once. The rearrangement joins TRBV30 to TRBJ2-5; no reliable D call. The TCR originated in a human donor with a blood cancer. The sequencing sample was made of blood. As DNA, the CDR3 is TGTGCCTGGAGTACGTACCAAGAGACCCAGTACTTC. It yields the protein CAWSTYQETQYF.